The next 13 T cell receptor beta chains were all read from a single sample in a study of blood T cell repertoires in COVID-19. TCRdb's copy holds only in-frame clones and misses some; the assay was immunoSEQ multiplex PCR. The sample lists a few hundred thousand clones; approximately 88% were seen once. The sequencing input was peripheral blood. The source is a woman aged 45-65 years with COVID-19, enrolled during active disease.

The genes are TRBV30 and TRBJ1-1; possible D gene TRBD1, 5 bases. CDR3 length: 13 residues. CDR1 GTSNPN and CDR2 SVGIG come from the germline V gene (reference sequence). Trimming left V 0 bases short and J 13 bases short, with 18 bases between. The CDR3 nucleotides read TGTGCCTGGAGTGTAGTCCCCGGGGGGATAGGTTTCTTT. Its translation: CAWSVVPGGIGFF. Full variable domain (rest looked up from reference TRBV30 and TRBJ1-1): SQTIHQWPATLVQPVGSPLSLECTVEGTSNPNLYWYRQAAGRGLQLLFYSVGIGQISSEVPQNLSASRPQDRQFILSSKKLLLSDSGFYLCAWSVVPGGIGFFGQGTRLTVV.

The chain couples TRBV9 to TRBJ2-6; the D is unclear. This CDR3 region has 13 residues. Germline CDR1 is SGDLS and CDR2 is YYNGEE. V was pared by 5 bases and J by 4 bases, with 7 bases between. The chain's CDR3 is CASRREGANVLTF. CDR3 nucleotide sequence: TGTGCCAGCAGGCGCGAGGGGGCCAACGTCCTGACTTTC.

In its sample, this clone was seen once. This chain connects TRBV9 to TRBJ1-4, with a weak D call TRBD1 (6 bases). Trimming took off 3 bases at V and 9 bases at J, with 12 bases between the two ends. CDR1 is SGDLS and CDR2 is YYNGEE in the germline V gene. This CDR3 spans 13 amino acids. CDR3 protein: CASSEGTLKKLFF. In DNA, the CDR3 is TGTGCCAGCAGCGAGGGGACATTGAAAAAACTGTTTTTT. Full variable domain (outside the CDR3, taken from reference TRBV9 and TRBJ1-4): DSGVTQTPKHLITATGQRVTLRCSPRSGDLSVYWYQQSLDQGLQFLIQYYNGEERAKGNILERFSAQQFPDLHSELNLSSLELGDSALYFCASSEGTLKKLFFGSGTQLSVL.

The genes are TRBV5-1 and TRBJ1-5, with D unresolved. This CDR3 region has 15 residues. The V end lost 4 bases, the J end lost 6 bases, and 17 bases lay between the germline ends. CDR1 SGHRS and CDR2 YFSETQ come from the germline V gene. The CDR3 protein is CASSRTTGSAQPQHF. CDR3 DNA sequence: TGCGCCAGCAGCCGGACTACGGGGTCTGCTCAGCCCCAGCATTTT. Combining the CDR3 with reference TRBV5-1 and TRBJ1-5 gives the whole variable domain KAGVTQTPRYLIKTRGQQVTLSCSPISGHRSVSWYQQTPGQGLQFLFEYFSETQRNKGNFPGRFSGRQFSNSRSEMNVSTLELGDSALYLCASSRTTGSAQPQHFGDGTRLSIL.

The chain carries TRBV5-1 and TRBJ1-1, with 8 bases that match TRBD1. In germline, CDR1 is SGHRS, CDR2 YFSETQ. V lost 0 bases and J lost 5; bases outside the gene matches: 6. The CDR3 consists of 15 residues. CDR3 residues: CASSLVQGARTEAFF. CDR3 nucleotides: TGCGCCAGCAGCTTGGTCCAGGGGGCCAGGACTGAAGCTTTCTTT.

The chain links TRBV4-1 to TRBJ2-7; TRBD2 matches at 7 bases. CDR3 length: 14 amino acids. Trimming took 4 bases from V and 5 from J; bases not matched to a gene: 8. CDR1 and CDR2 (germline): MGHRA, YSYEKL. For the CDR3, the DNA is TGCGCCAGCAGCCCTGAGCGGGGTGAGGACGAGCAGTACTTC. This sequence encodes CASSPERGEDEQYF.

The table lists this clone with a count of one. The CDR3 DNA reads as TGTGCCAGCAGCGTAGTAGGTGGGGGACTCGGCACAGATACGCAGTATTTT. It codes for CASSVVGGGLGTDTQYF. The chain couples TRBV9 to TRBJ2-3, with D possibly matching TRBD2 (6 bases). The germline CDR1 and CDR2 sequences are SGDLS and YYNGEE. The CDR3 extends over 17 amino acids. Trimming took off 0 bases at V and 1 base at J, with 15 bases between the two ends.

V usage is TRBV27 and J usage is TRBJ1-4; no clear D gene. In germline, CDR1 is MNHEY, CDR2 SMNVEV (reference sequence). The V end was cut by 3 bases, the J end by 4 bases, with 3 bases between. The CDR3 length is 12 residues. This chain's CDR3 is CASSFHNEKLFF. In DNA form, the CDR3 reads TGTGCCAGCAGTTTCCATAATGAAAAACTGTTTTTT.

J is TRBJ1-1 and V is TRBV6-5; 7 nucleotides line up with TRBD1. The CDR3 totals 15 residues. With 4 bases clipped from V and 0 bases from J, the junction kept 5 bases outside the gene matches. From germline, CDR1 is MNHEY and CDR2 SVGAGI. CDR3 protein: CASSLMDRMNTEAFF. CDR3 nucleotides: TGTGCCAGCAGTTTGATGGACAGGATGAACACTGAAGCTTTCTTT.

The chain couples TRBV5-6 to TRBJ2-7; tentatively, D is TRBD1 (6 bases). Germline CDR1 is SGHDT and CDR2 is YYEEEE. This CDR3 is 14 amino acids long. The V end was cut by 0 bases, the J end by 1 base, with 8 bases between. CDR3 residues: CASSLGQASYEQYF. CDR3 bases: TGTGCCAGCAGCTTGGGACAGGCATCCTACGAGCAGTACTTC.

This clone is a singleton in its sample. The V call is TRBV5-5, the J call TRBJ2-6; no reliable D call. V lost 0 bases and J 2 bases, leaving 9 bases between the germline ends. Germline V gene lookup returns CDR1 SGHKS and CDR2 YYEKEE (reference sequence). CDR3 length: 16 amino acids. The CDR3: CASSLGALAGANVLTF. The CDR3 DNA is TGTGCCAGCAGCTTGGGGGCACTGGCTGGGGCCAACGTCCTGACTTTC.

This chain uses TRBV5-6 with TRBJ2-7; TRBD2 aligns across 10 bases. This CDR3 has 14 amino acids. V trimming: 4 bases; J trimming: 4 bases; junction bases outside the gene matches: 5. Germline lookup yields CDR1 SGHDT and CDR2 YYEEEE. CDR3 sequence reads: CASSPGAGGYEQYF. CDR3 nucleotide sequence: TGTGCCAGCAGCCCTGGAGCGGGAGGGTACGAGCAGTACTTC.

The J gene is TRBJ2-6, the V gene TRBV19, with a weak D call TRBD1 (6 bases). The germline gives CDR1 LNHDA, CDR2 SQIVND (reference sequence). The CDR3 totals 17 residues. Trimming pared 3 bases from V and 4 bases from J, leaving 16 bases between. The CDR3, as DNA: TGTGCCAGTAGTATGCCAGGGGCACCTTCGGGGGCCAACGTCCTGACTTTC. This sequence encodes CASSMPGAPSGANVLTF.